This T cell receptor (beta chain) was found in a study of cytomegalovirus exposure and HLA in healthy donors. Study background: Findings of an earlier analysis included roughly 120 million unique TCR beta sequences from about 180 million T cells. Caucasian-associated ancestry cluster membership applied to 75% to 85% of 398 genotyped donors.

The trim removed 0 bases at V and 5 bases at J, leaving 4 bases unmatched. The CDR3 is 15 residues long. CDR1 LNHNV and CDR2 YYDKDF come from the germline V gene (reference sequence). Donors had nominal health at sampling but likely had unrecorded immune exposures. The primer mix had 60 Vbeta and 13 Jbeta primers. Repertoires were generated with immunoSEQ multiplex PCR, while TCRdb's copy carries only in-frame clones and drops some. The sample's table shows about 130,000 clones. This receptor was obtained from a woman in her fifties or sixties in good health and CMV-seronegative. The specimen sequenced was PBMCs. The chain combines TRBV15 with TRBJ1-5, with TRBD1 matching over 7 bases. CDR3 sequence (DNA): TGTGCCACCAGCAGAGATCAGGGGGGCGATCAGCCCCAGCATTTT. Translated, it gives CATSRDQGGDQPQHF.